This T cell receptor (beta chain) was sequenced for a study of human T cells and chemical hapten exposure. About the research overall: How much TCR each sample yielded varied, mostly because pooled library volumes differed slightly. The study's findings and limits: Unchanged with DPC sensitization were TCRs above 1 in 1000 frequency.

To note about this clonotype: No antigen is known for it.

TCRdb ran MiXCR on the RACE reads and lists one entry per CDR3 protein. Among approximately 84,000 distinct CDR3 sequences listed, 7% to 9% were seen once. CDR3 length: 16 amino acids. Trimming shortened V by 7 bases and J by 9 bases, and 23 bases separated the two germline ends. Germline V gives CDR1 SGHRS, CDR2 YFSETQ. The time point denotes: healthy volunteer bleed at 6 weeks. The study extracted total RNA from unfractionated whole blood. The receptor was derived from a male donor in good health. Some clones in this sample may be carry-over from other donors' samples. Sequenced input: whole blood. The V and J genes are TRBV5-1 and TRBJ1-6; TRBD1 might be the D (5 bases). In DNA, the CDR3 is TGCGCCAGCCAGAATAGATTGGGGGAGATCAGTTCACCCCTCCACTTT. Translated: CASQNRLGEISSPLHF. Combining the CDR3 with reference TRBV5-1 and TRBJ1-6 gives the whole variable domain KAGVTQTPRYLIKTRGQQVTLSCSPISGHRSVSWYQQTPGQGLQFLFEYFSETQRNKGNFPGRFSGRQFSNSRSEMNVSTLELGDSALYLCASQNRLGEISSPLHFGNGTRLTVT.